This passage covers 13 T cell receptor beta chains from one sample sequenced in a study of blood T cells in healthy people across ages. Primed by a sample-barcoded 5' primer and a J-beta primer mix, a second PCR proceeded for about 6 to 12 cycles. TCRdb redid the calling of the 5' RACE reads with MiXCR, one entry per CDR3 protein. The sample contains over 600,000 distinct CDR3 sequences, 40% to 45% of which appear only once. Sequencing used blood. Every receptor here comes from an elderly man in good health.

The genes are TRBV28 and TRBJ1-1; no firm D call. Trimming stripped 5 bases from V and 10 bases from J, with 20 bases between. The CDR3 covers 14 residues. Germline V CDR1 and CDR2: MDHEN, SYDVKM. The CDR3 DNA follows: TGTGCCAGCAGTCCAACGTACGTGGGTCGGGGAGCTTTCTTT. As protein: CASSPTYVGRGAFF.

This clonotype was found a few times. As DNA, the CDR3 is TGTGCCAGCAGTTCTCCTAGCGGAGGGGGGGGAGATACGCAGTATTTT. Its protein is CASSSPSGGGGDTQYF. V and J are TRBV12-3 or TRBV12-4 and TRBJ2-3, with D maybe TRBD2 (7 bases). The CDR3 sequence is 16 residues long. Trimming took 4 bases from V and 5 from J, leaving 19 bases between them.

This chain links TRBV20-1 with TRBJ1-2; 8 bases line up with TRBD1. The CDR3 loop spans 11 amino acids. V shed 8 bases, J shed 5 bases, and the junction held 4 bases outside the gene matches. Germline CDR1 is DFQATT and CDR2 is SNEGSKA (reference sequence). Written as DNA, the CDR3 is TGCAGTTCGGACAGGGAATATGGCTACACCTTC. This translates into CSSDREYGYTF.

The chain uses TRBV28 and TRBJ1-2; 8 bases line up with TRBD1. The germline CDR1 and CDR2 sequences are MDHEN and SYDVKM. There are 16 residues in the CDR3. With V trimmed by 3 bases and J by 1 base, 7 bases remained unmatched. This CDR3 reads CASSFPGTGLNYGYTF. CDR3 bases: TGTGCCAGCAGTTTTCCCGGGACAGGCCTTAACTATGGCTACACCTTC.

J is TRBJ2-5 and V is TRBV6-1, with no clear D. The CDR3 sequence is 13 residues long. Trimming shortened V by 8 bases and J by 11 bases, and 21 bases separated the two germline ends. CDR1 is MNHNS, CDR2 SASEGT, per germline. This chain's CDR3 is CASGVEAYHEQYF. The CDR3 region has the DNA TGTGCCAGCGGGGTAGAAGCTTACCATGAGCAGTACTTC.

The chain uses TRBV4-2 and TRBJ2-1; D perhaps matches TRBD2 (6 bases). Germline V gene data show CDR1 as LGHNA and CDR2 as YNFKEQ. This CDR3 has 14 amino acids. With 0 bases removed from V and 10 bases from J, the gap between germline ends came to 13 bases. CDR3 sequence reads: CASSQDGMAGEQFF. CDR3 in DNA: TGTGCCAGCAGCCAAGATGGGATGGCGGGGGAGCAGTTCTTC.

The J gene is TRBJ2-1, the V gene TRBV21-1; no DNA check was done on the table's D call, TRBD1. TRBV21-1 is noted as a pseudogene. The length of the CDR3 is 14 residues. The CDR3 DNA sequence: TGTGCCAGCGGCAAGGGGACAGCCGTTAATGAGCAGTTCTTC. It specifies CASGKGTAVNEQFF.

The V and J genes are TRBV10-3 and TRBJ2-6; 11 bases map to TRBD1. Germline CDR1 reads ENHRY; CDR2 reads SYGVKD. This CDR3 spans 19 amino acids. V was pared by 4 bases and J by 0 bases, with 8 bases of the junction left unmatched. The CDR3: CAISGQPGQGDSGANVLTF. The CDR3 nucleotides read TGTGCCATCAGTGGGCAACCGGGACAGGGGGACTCTGGGGCCAACGTCCTGACTTTC.

This sequence joins TRBV14 and TRBJ2-1, with D hard to call. The CDR3 sequence is 17 residues long. Per germline, CDR1 SGHDN and CDR2 FVKESK. The germline V and J ends were trimmed by 1 base and 0 bases, with 13 bases remaining between them. The CDR3 nucleotides are TGTGCCAGCAGCCAAGTATTAGGGAAAAGCTCCTACAATGAGCAGTTCTTC. This sequence encodes CASSQVLGKSSYNEQFF.

This rearrangement joins TRBV5-1 to TRBJ2-1; 11 bases are a match to TRBD2. Germline V gives CDR1 SGHRS, CDR2 YFSETQ. This CDR3 spans 16 amino acids. With V trimmed by 4 bases and J by 10 bases, 13 bases remained unmatched. The CDR3 DNA sequence: TGCGCCAGCAGCGTTGGGACTAGCGGCCGGGCTGGGGAGCAGTTCTTC. Protein sequence: CASSVGTSGRAGEQFF.

This clonotype has more than one count but fewer than ten. This rearrangement joins TRBV5-1 to TRBJ1-5; D is unresolved. The V end was cut by 0 bases, the J end by 0 bases, with 7 bases between. The CDR3 has 15 amino acids. Germline lookup yields CDR1 SGHRS and CDR2 YFSETQ. The CDR3 bases are TGCGCCAGCAGCTTGGCAGGCAGTAGCAATCAGCCCCAGCATTTT. It is translated as CASSLAGSSNQPQHF.

V and J are TRBV9 and TRBJ2-7, with D maybe TRBD2 (6 bases). Germline V gene data show CDR1 as SGDLS and CDR2 as YYNGEE. The CDR3 covers 16 residues. V was shortened by 0 bases and J by 5 bases, with 18 bases between the two germline ends. CDR3 DNA sequence: TGTGCCAGCAGCGTAGTCGAGCGGACTAAAACCCACGAGCAGTACTTC. Its protein product is CASSVVERTKTHEQYF. Based on the CDR3 plus reference TRBV9 and TRBJ2-7, the full variable domain is DSGVTQTPKHLITATGQRVTLRCSPRSGDLSVYWYQQSLDQGLQFLIQYYNGEERAKGNILERFSAQQFPDLHSELNLSSLELGDSALYFCASSVVERTKTHEQYFGPGTRLTVT.

This clonotype was detected a few times. The chain recombines TRBV5-1 with TRBJ2-5; 9 bases are shared with TRBD2. V lost 0 bases to trimming and J lost 5 bases; unmatched junction nucleotides: 8. Germline V gives CDR1 SGHRS, CDR2 YFSETQ. This CDR3 is built from 16 residues. The DNA of the CDR3 is TGCGCCAGCAGCTTGGTTAGCGGGGGAGGTTACGAGACCCAGTACTTC. Translation: CASSLVSGGGYETQYF. Combining the CDR3 with reference TRBV5-1 and TRBJ2-5 gives the whole variable domain KAGVTQTPRYLIKTRGQQVTLSCSPISGHRSVSWYQQTPGQGLQFLFEYFSETQRNKGNFPGRFSGRQFSNSRSEMNVSTLELGDSALYLCASSLVSGGGYETQYFGPGTRLLVL.